The 16 T cell receptor beta chains below all came from one sample that was sequenced in a study of T-cell reconstitution after alpha-beta-depleted transplantation in children. Preparing the TCRbeta library involved the use of unique molecular identifiers. TCRdb analysed the PCR reads with MiXCR anew, one entry per CDR3 protein. The profile shows 130,000 or so distinct CDR3 sequences, roughly 10% of them singletons. This specimen consisted of PBMCs, mostly from graft donor cells, obtained 180 days after TCRalphabeta/CD19-depleted stem cell transplant. Receptor source: a girl in the first two years of life who had a stem cell transplant for combined immunodeficiency, so the T cells may come from the graft donor.

The rearrangement uses TRBV6-2 or TRBV6-3 and TRBJ2-5, with 9 bases lining up with TRBD1. The germline gives CDR1 MNHEY, CDR2 SVGEGT. This CDR3 has 15 residues. Unmatched junction bases numbered 7, after V lost 5 bases and J lost 3 bases. CDR3 protein: CASSLRGQGEETQYF. CDR3 bases: TGTGCCAGCAGTCTACGGGGACAGGGAGAAGAGACCCAGTACTTC.

The rearrangement uses TRBV20-1 and TRBJ2-3; D is perhaps TRBD2 (5 bases). Germline CDR1 DFQATT, CDR2 SNEGSKA (reference sequence). The CDR3 length is 16 residues. CDR3 nucleotides: TGCAGCCCTATTAGGGCCCCCTACCCGGGGACAGATACGCAGTATTTT. Protein product: CSPIRAPYPGTDTQYF.

This clonotype occurred a few times. This chain connects TRBV29-1 to TRBJ2-6, with D hard to call. The CDR3 is 14 residues long. V lost 6 bases, J lost 4 bases, and 13 bases lay in between. CDR1 SQVTM and CDR2 ANQGSEA come from the germline V gene. CDR3 sequence (DNA): TGCAGCGTCGAGCTCCCGGGCGGGGCCAACGTCCTGACTTTC. Its translation: CSVELPGGANVLTF. Full variable domain (rest looked up from reference TRBV29-1 and TRBJ2-6): SAVISQKPSRDICQRGTSLTIQCQVDSQVTMMFWYRQQPGQSLTLIATANQGSEATYESGFVIDKFPISRPNLTFSTLTVSNMSPEDSSIYLCSVELPGGANVLTFGAGSRLTVL.

The chain recombines TRBV10-3 with TRBJ1-1; perhaps TRBD1 as D (6 bases). CDR1 and CDR2 (germline): ENHRY, SYGVKD. With 6 bases removed from V and 3 bases from J, the gap between germline ends came to 11 bases. The length of the CDR3 is 13 residues. CDR3 DNA sequence: TGTGCCATCAGCCCGACAGGAGACACTGAAGCTTTCTTT. It is translated as CAISPTGDTEAFF.

This clonotype was seen repeatedly, ten times or more. CDR3 nucleotide sequence: TGTGCCAGCAGCTTGGGGGGGGGATTCTACGAGCAGTACTTC. Translation gives CASSLGGGFYEQYF. The chain is built from TRBV5-4 and TRBJ2-7; 7 nucleotides agree with TRBD2. The germline CDR1 and CDR2 sequences are SGHNT and YYREEE (reference sequence). J lost 3 bases, V lost 0 bases, and 3 bases had no gene match. The CDR3 totals 14 residues.

This sequence joins TRBV21-1 and TRBJ2-7; the tabulated D call, TRBD1, remains unverified against the DNA. TRBV21-1 has pseudogene status. CDR3 length: 13 residues. The CDR3 nucleotides are TGTGCCAGCAGCATGAGACAGGAACACGAGCAGTACTTC. This translates into CASSMRQEHEQYF.

Only a few counts were recorded for this clonotype. The chain carries TRBV29-1 and TRBJ2-2; D ambiguous. Germline-derived CDR1 and CDR2 are SQVTM and ANQGSEA. The CDR3 spans 16 residues. V lost 5 bases to trimming and J lost 1 base, with 17 bases between them. CDR3 sequence (DNA): TGCAGCGTTCGGGCCCCCCACCTTGGGAACACCGGGGAGCTGTTTTTT. Translated, it gives CSVRAPHLGNTGELFF.

This clonotype was observed a handful of times. The chain is built from TRBV5-6 and TRBJ2-6; 7 positions agree with TRBD1. The CDR3 sequence is 18 residues long. CDR1 and CDR2 from the germline V gene are SGHDT and YYEEEE. The J segment lost 2 bases and the V segment lost 5 bases, leaving 13 bases of the junction unmatched. CDR3 sequence (DNA): TGTGCCAGCAGGATCCGGGACAGCGCCTTAACTGGGGCCAACGTCCTGACTTTC. Amino acids: CASRIRDSALTGANVLTF.

The gene calls are TRBV7-2 and TRBJ1-1; TRBD1 matches at 8 bases. The CDR3 consists of 15 residues. The germline CDR1 and CDR2 sequences are SGHTA and FQGNSA. With 2 bases clipped from V and 1 base from J, the junction kept 3 bases outside the gene matches. The CDR3 sequence: CASSLQGATNTEAFF. In DNA form, the CDR3 reads TGTGCCAGCAGCTTACAGGGGGCAACGAACACTGAAGCTTTCTTT. Full variable domain (remainder filled in from reference TRBV7-2 and TRBJ1-1): GAGVSQSPSNKVTEKGKDVELRCDPISGHTALYWYRQSLGQGLEFLIYFQGNSAPDKSGLPSDRFSAERTGGSVSTLTIQRTQQEDSAVYLCASSLQGATNTEAFFGQGTRLTVV.

This clonotype was counted at least ten times. The chain has TRBV6-5 and TRBJ2-7; 7 bases line up with TRBD1. The CDR3 covers 14 residues. Trimming cost V 6 bases and J 7 bases; bases outside gene matches: 12. Looked up from germline, CDR1 is MNHEY and CDR2 is SVGAGI. The CDR3 sequence is CASSRRGKKGEQYF. Here the CDR3 DNA reads TGTGCCAGCAGCCGCAGGGGGAAGAAGGGGGAGCAGTACTTC.

The CDR3, as DNA: TGCAGCGTTGAGGGCAGGTACCAAGAGACCCAGTACTTC. It codes for CSVEGRYQETQYF. The J gene is TRBJ2-5, the V gene TRBV29-1; D gene ambiguous. CDR1 is SQVTM, CDR2 ANQGSEA, per germline. The CDR3 has 13 amino acids. The V gene lost 3 bases and the J gene lost 0 bases, with 8 bases spanning the gap. The full variable domain, rest sourced from reference TRBV29-1 and TRBJ2-5, is SAVISQKPSRDICQRGTSLTIQCQVDSQVTMMFWYRQQPGQSLTLIATANQGSEATYESGFVIDKFPISRPNLTFSTLTVSNMSPEDSSIYLCSVEGRYQETQYFGPGTRLLVL.

V gene TRBV7-9 combines with J gene TRBJ1-2; D possibly corresponds to TRBD1 (5 bases). V shed 4 bases and J shed 0 bases, with 9 bases lying between them. Per the germline V gene, CDR1 is SEHNR and CDR2 is FQNEAQ (reference sequence). The CDR3 runs 14 residues. The CDR3 reads CASSSTAPNYGYTF. The CDR3 DNA reads as TGTGCCAGCAGCTCGACAGCTCCTAACTATGGCTACACCTTC.

This sequence joins TRBV10-3 and TRBJ2-5; D gene ambiguous. The CDR3 is 15 residues long. The V and J ends lost 3 bases and 0 bases respectively, with 11 bases between them. CDR1 and CDR2 from the germline V gene are ENHRY and SYGVKD. The CDR3 loop reads CAISEGRLNQETQYF. The CDR3 DNA is TGTGCCATCAGTGAAGGCAGGTTAAACCAAGAGACCCAGTACTTC.

The chain has TRBV20-1 and TRBJ2-3, with D maybe TRBD2 (6 bases). The CDR3 contains 14 residues. Germline V gene sequence: CDR1 DFQATT, CDR2 SNEGSKA (reference sequence). The V and J ends lost 6 bases and 0 bases respectively, with 13 bases between them. CDR3 protein: CSANLALSTDTQYF. The CDR3 bases are TGCAGTGCGAATCTAGCGTTAAGCACAGATACGCAGTATTTT.

This clonotype has a handful of counts. The CDR3 is CASSLTLASGELFF. The CDR3 nucleotides are TGTGCCAGCAGCCTCACGTTGGCCTCCGGGGAGCTGTTTTTT. This sequence joins TRBV12-3 or TRBV12-4 and TRBJ2-2; no clear D gene. The ends were cut back, 6 bases at V and 6 bases at J, with 14 bases in the middle. The CDR3 consists of 14 residues.

This chain uses TRBV19 with TRBJ2-1; TRBD2 is a possible D gene (7 bases). Trimming pared 3 bases from V and 7 bases from J, leaving 16 bases between. This CDR3 comprises 15 residues. Germline V gene lookup returns CDR1 LNHDA and CDR2 SQIVND (reference sequence). CDR3 nucleotides: TGTGCCAGTAGTATCTTTCGGGGGGCGGGGAATGAGCAGTTCTTC. Its protein product is CASSIFRGAGNEQFF. The variable domain in full, completed from reference TRBV19 and TRBJ2-1, reads DGGITQSPKYLFRKEGQNVTLSCEQNLNHDAMYWYRQDPGQGLRLIYYSQIVNDFQKGDIAEGYSVSREKKESFPLTVTSAQKNPTAFYLCASSIFRGAGNEQFFGPGTRLTVL.